This TCR beta chain was captured in a study of CD8 T cells in ankylosing spondylitis. TCRdb reanalysed the 5' RACE reads using MiXCR and keeps one entry per CDR3 protein. This sample has 85,000 to 100,000 distinct CDR3 sequences; about 8.8% occur once, and the top ten carry 4.5% to 5.5%. The CDR3 spans 16 residues. V was trimmed by 3 bases and J by 3 bases, leaving 15 bases between them. General study findings and limits: Earlier literature documents some of the motif variants in reactive arthritis synovial fluid and blood.

A remark on this clonotype: Its cognate antigen is unknown.

The genes are TRBV12-3 or TRBV12-4 and TRBJ2-1; possibly TRBD2 for D (6 bases). The sample consisted of blood, either unsorted or a sorted T cell fraction (not recorded which). The sequence was collected from a male donor with ankylosing spondylitis or in good health (not recorded which). Here the CDR3 reads CASSFGLQGGYNEQFF. CDR3 in DNA: TGTGCCAGCAGTTTCGGGCTCCAGGGAGGCTACAATGAGCAGTTCTTC.